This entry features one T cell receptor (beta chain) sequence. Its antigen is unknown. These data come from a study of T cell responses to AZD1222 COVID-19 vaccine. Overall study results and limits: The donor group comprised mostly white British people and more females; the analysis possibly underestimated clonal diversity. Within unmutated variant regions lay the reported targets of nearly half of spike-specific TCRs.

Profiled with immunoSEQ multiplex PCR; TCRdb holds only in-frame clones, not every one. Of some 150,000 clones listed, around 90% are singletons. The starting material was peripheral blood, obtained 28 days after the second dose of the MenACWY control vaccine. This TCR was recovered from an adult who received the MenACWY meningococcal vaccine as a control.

DNA of the CDR3: TGTGCCAGCAGTGAAGTTTTTTGGACAGGCGACTATGGCTACACCTTC. Amino acids: CASSEVFWTGDYGYTF. The rearrangement links TRBV6-1 to TRBJ1-2, with 7 bases identical to TRBD1. From germline, CDR1 is MNHNS and CDR2 SASEGT. V lost 1 base to trimming and J lost 3 bases; unmatched junction nucleotides: 8. The CDR3 is made up of 16 amino acids.